The present T cell receptor (beta chain) was sequenced within a study of neurological immune-mediated disorders. Whole-study findings and limits: TCR-beta repertoires seemed private in all groups, with no expanded CDR3 amino acid sequences shared. It was the repertoires of 18 of 34 multiple sclerosis patients that phylogenetic grouping placed in one related-CDR3 cluster, which is a possible signature. Healthy controls had more TCR clonal expansion than multiple sclerosis, which showed the least, whereas HTLV-1-associated myelopathy showed the most.

5'RACE generated cDNA with 10-nucleotide random UMIs. Each CDR3 protein is one row after TCRdb ran MiXCR on the 5' RACE reads. The sample consists of over 65,000 distinct CDR3 sequences, around 2.6% of them appearing once. This clonotype has at least ten counts. Its target is unknown. There are 15 residues in the CDR3. Germline V gives CDR1 SGHRS, CDR2 YFSETQ. V was pared by 5 bases and J by 6 bases, with 21 bases between. Source material: PBMCs. The rearrangement joins TRBV5-1 to TRBJ2-7; D is perhaps TRBD1 (6 bases). This TCR was sampled from a woman between 25 and 40 years old with multiple sclerosis. CDR3: CASRGGTGQTGEQYF. The CDR3 coding sequence is TGCGCCAGCAGAGGTGGAACAGGGCAAACGGGCGAGCAGTACTTC.